This TCR beta chain was recovered during a study of T cell responses to AZD1222 COVID-19 vaccine. J was trimmed by 8 bases and V by 0 bases; bases with no gene match: 1. In germline, CDR1 is SGHRS, CDR2 YFSETQ. This CDR3 contains 14 residues. Sequencing used immunoSEQ multiplex PCR; TCRdb keeps in-frame clones, though not all of them. The sample holds 95,000 to 150,000 clones; over 80% are singletons and the top ten take around 5.6%. The specimen comprised peripheral blood, sampled on day 0 of AZD1222 vaccination. This TCR came from an adult in good health. The chain combines TRBV5-1 with TRBJ1-4, with 10 bases identical to TRBD1. The CDR3 sequence: CASSLGQGAEKLFF. CDR3 bases: TGCGCCAGCAGCTTGGGACAGGGGGCGGAAAAACTGTTTTTT.